This TCR beta chain was recovered during a study of blood T cell repertoires in COVID-19. Whole-study context: T cells, B-cell-depleted T cells, or PBMCs supplied cDNA or gDNA.

This CDR3 is built from 11 residues. The V end was cut by 8 bases, the J end by 6 bases, with 11 bases between. Profiling relied on immunoSEQ multiplex PCR, and the TCRdb table lists in-frame clones only, not all of them. The data hold about 350,000 clones, with roughly nine tenths observed a single time. The chain combines TRBV12-3 or TRBV12-4 with TRBJ2-7; D might be TRBD2 (6 bases). The source of this sequence is a woman aged 60-75 years with COVID-19, enrolled during active disease. The sequenced material came from peripheral blood. The CDR3 DNA is TGTGCCAGCTCCCGAGCGGGCGAGCAGTACTTC. It specifies CASSRAGEQYF.